These 28 T cell receptor beta chains share one sample of origin, sequenced in a study of CD8+ T cells in alopecia areata. Reverse transcribed after extraction, RNA yielded cDNA as the sequencing template. The data were produced by immunoSEQ multiplex PCR, yet TCRdb's version contains in-frame clones alone and is incomplete. This table holds 150,000 or so clones, about 47% found once. This material consisted of CD8+ T cells sorted from blood, taken at week 0. The origin of the receptors is a human donor with alopecia areata.

The V call is TRBV5-1, the J call TRBJ2-1, with D tentatively TRBD1 or TRBD2 (5 bases each). Per germline, CDR1 SGHRS and CDR2 YFSETQ. Trimming shortened V by 0 bases and J by 8 bases, and 9 bases separated the two germline ends. This CDR3 contains 13 residues. CDR3 sequence: CASSLGDPYEQFF. The CDR3 coding sequence is TGCGCCAGCAGCTTGGGGGACCCTTATGAGCAGTTCTTC.

This rearrangement joins TRBV28 to TRBJ2-5, with D hard to call. CDR1 and CDR2 from the germline V gene are MDHEN and SYDVKM. V dropped 5 bases and J dropped 5 bases, with 15 bases sitting between them. This CDR3 has 14 residues. CDR3: CASSPDPGPETQYF. In DNA, the CDR3 is TGTGCCAGCAGTCCCGACCCAGGCCCGGAGACCCAGTACTTC.

The chain links TRBV7-8 to TRBJ1-5; D ambiguous. Germline assignment: CDR1 SGHVS and CDR2 FQNEAQ. V lost 3 bases to trimming and J lost 1 base, with 4 bases between them. The CDR3 length is 13 residues. The CDR3 region has the DNA TGTGCCAGCAGCTTCGGGAGCAATCAGCCCCAGCATTTT. Translated: CASSFGSNQPQHF.

The chain recombines TRBV7-3 with TRBJ1-1; unclear D gene. The V end lost 2 bases, the J end lost 1 base, and 8 bases lay between the germline ends. Germline V gene lookup returns CDR1 SGHTA and CDR2 FQGTGA. The CDR3 length is 14 residues. The CDR3 DNA sequence: TGTGCCAGCAGCTTACTCCACGGGAACACTGAAGCTTTCTTT. This gives the protein CASSLLHGNTEAFF.

This clone was seen repeatedly, ten times or more. This chain joins TRBV9 and TRBJ1-3, with 9 nucleotides matching TRBD1. Germline CDR1 reads SGDLS; CDR2 reads YYNGEE. This CDR3 comprises 16 residues. With 3 bases clipped from V and 8 bases from J, the junction kept 12 bases outside the gene matches. In DNA form, the CDR3 reads TGTGCCAGCAGCGAGGAAGACAGGGGGGTGTCGGACACCATATATTTT. As protein: CASSEEDRGVSDTIYF.

This clone was counted a few times. The V and J genes are TRBV28 and TRBJ2-7; tentatively, D is TRBD2 (5 bases). The CDR3 spans 14 residues. Germline V gives CDR1 MDHEN, CDR2 SYDVKM. V was pared by 5 bases and J by 4 bases, with 15 bases between. The CDR3 DNA is TGTGCCAGCAGTGGGCCCGGAGGTGGGTACGAGCAGTACTTC. Encoded protein: CASSGPGGGYEQYF. The full variable domain, in which reference TRBV28 and TRBJ2-7 provide the parts outside the CDR3, is DVKVTQSSRYLVKRTGEKVFLECVQDMDHENMFWYRQDPGLGLRLIYFSYDVKMKEKGDIPEGYSVSREKKERFSLILESASTNQTSMYLCASSGPGGGYEQYFGPGTRLTVT.

The chain uses TRBV6-5 and TRBJ1-3, with a possible D match to TRBD1 (5 bases). There are 16 residues in the CDR3. The germline CDR1 and CDR2 sequences are MNHEY and SVGAGI. V was shortened by 1 base and J by 6 bases, with 16 bases between the two germline ends. DNA of the CDR3: TGTGCCAGCAGTTACTTCGATGGAGGGGAAGAAAACACCATATATTTT. It is translated as CASSYFDGGEENTIYF.

The V call is TRBV4-3, the J call TRBJ1-2; possible D gene TRBD1, 5 bases. CDR3 length: 13 amino acids. Germline V gene lookup returns CDR1 LGHNA and CDR2 YSLEER. V lost 4 bases and J 2 bases, leaving 8 bases between the germline ends. CDR3 sequence (DNA): TGCGCCAGCAGCCTTCAGGGAAACTATGGCTACACCTTC. Protein: CASSLQGNYGYTF.

This clone was seen a handful of times. This chain links TRBV6-4 with TRBJ2-3; 11 nucleotides line up with TRBD2. There are 15 residues in the CDR3. V dropped 5 bases and J dropped 1; count of bases not matched to a gene: 2. CDR1 MRHNA and CDR2 SNTAGT come from the germline V gene. The CDR3 spells CASSSTSGGTDTQYF. CDR3 bases: TGTGCCAGCAGTTCGACTAGCGGGGGCACAGATACGCAGTATTTT.

The chain uses TRBV7-9 and TRBJ1-5; 7 positions agree with TRBD1. The germline V gene encodes CDR1 SEHNR and CDR2 FQNEAQ (reference sequence). V shed 11 bases and J 4 bases; nucleotides not matched to a gene: 11. This CDR3 is 14 amino acids long. The CDR3: CAVQTGTVNQPQHF. CDR3 DNA sequence: TGTGCCGTCCAGACAGGGACAGTAAATCAGCCCCAGCATTTT.

This clone has only a few counts. The chain is built from TRBV9 and TRBJ2-1, with D possibly matching TRBD2 (5 bases). The V end was cut by 0 bases, the J end by 3 bases, with 7 bases between. This CDR3 has 14 residues. Germline V gene lookup returns CDR1 SGDLS and CDR2 YYNGEE. CDR3: CASSVVGDYNEQFF. CDR3 nucleotides: TGTGCCAGCAGCGTAGTCGGGGACTACAATGAGCAGTTCTTC.

The CDR3 sequence: CASSPGDRAGTQYF. The CDR3 DNA reads TGTGCCAGCTCACCAGGGGACAGGGCTGGGACCCAGTACTTC. The rearrangement joins TRBV18 to TRBJ2-5; 9 nucleotides align to TRBD1. The germline gives CDR1 KGHSH, CDR2 LQKENI. Trimming took 2 bases from V and 7 from J; bases not matched to a gene: 5. CDR3 size: 14 residues.

This sequence joins TRBV9 and TRBJ1-6; weak D call: TRBD1 (5 bases). V was clipped by 7 bases and J by 7 bases, with 15 bases between them. This CDR3 region has 14 residues. Germline values: CDR1 SGDLS, CDR2 YYNGEE. CDR3 sequence: CASSEGFGNSPLHF. In nucleotides, the CDR3 is TGTGCCAGCTCGGAGGGGTTTGGCAATTCACCCCTCCACTTT.

This chain links TRBV7-2 with TRBJ1-2; the match to TRBD1 covers 7 bases. Germline V gene data show CDR1 as SGHTA and CDR2 as FQGNSA. This CDR3 spans 12 amino acids. J gave up 4 bases and V 5 bases, and 1 base lay outside the gene matches. The CDR3 spells CASSRDSYGYTF. CDR3 coding DNA: TGTGCCAGCAGCCGGGACAGCTATGGCTACACCTTC. The whole variable domain, remainder taken from reference TRBV7-2 and TRBJ1-2, is GAGVSQSPSNKVTEKGKDVELRCDPISGHTALYWYRQSLGQGLEFLIYFQGNSAPDKSGLPSDRFSAERTGGSVSTLTIQRTQQEDSAVYLCASSRDSYGYTFGSGTRLTVV.

This clone was counted only a few times. The chain is built from TRBV18 and TRBJ2-5, with D perhaps matching TRBD2 (5 bases). Trimming shortened V by 5 bases and J by 1 base, and 14 bases separated the two germline ends. The CDR3 is 15 residues long. Germline V gene sequence: CDR1 KGHSH, CDR2 LQKENI. The CDR3 nucleotides are TGTGCCAGCTCATCAAGCGGCAAATCCCAAGAGACCCAGTACTTC. Translation gives CASSSSGKSQETQYF.

V and J are TRBV6-6 and TRBJ2-7; weak D call: TRBD2 (6 bases). Germline V CDR1 and CDR2: MNHNY, SVGAGI (reference sequence). V dropped 2 bases and J dropped 3 bases, with 14 bases sitting between them. The CDR3 is 15 amino acids. CDR3 DNA: TGTGCCAGCAGTTACAACTCCGAAGCGGGCTACGAGCAGTACTTC. Amino acid sequence: CASSYNSEAGYEQYF.

The genes are TRBV9 and TRBJ1-2; 9 bases line up with TRBD1. The CDR3 runs 16 residues. V shed 1 base and J 6 bases; nucleotides not matched to a gene: 10. Germline V lookup: CDR1 SGDLS, CDR2 YYNGEE. The DNA for the CDR3 is TGTGCCAGCAGCGTATGGGACAGGGAGGAGTTCCATGGCTACACCTTC. This codes for CASSVWDREEFHGYTF. The entire variable domain, with the rest obtained from reference TRBV9 and TRBJ1-2, is as follows: DSGVTQTPKHLITATGQRVTLRCSPRSGDLSVYWYQQSLDQGLQFLIQYYNGEERAKGNILERFSAQQFPDLHSELNLSSLELGDSALYFCASSVWDREEFHGYTFGSGTRLTVV.

This clone was detected only a few times. The chain employs TRBV29-1 and TRBJ2-1, with D perhaps TRBD1 (5 bases). Germline V gene lookup returns CDR1 SQVTM and CDR2 ANQGSEA. Between the trimmed V and J ends, which lost 0 bases and 8 bases, there was a span of 14 bases. The CDR3 spans 14 residues. CDR3 nucleotides: TGCAGCGTTGAAGAAGGGGCGCTTGGGTATGAGCAGTTCTTC. Its protein is CSVEEGALGYEQFF.

As DNA, the CDR3 is TGCAGCGTTGAATTGCTCTCCGGTCGCCAAGAGACCCAGTACTTC. Amino acid sequence: CSVELLSGRQETQYF. The J gene is TRBJ2-5, the V gene TRBV29-1; D is unclear. Germline assignment: CDR1 SQVTM and CDR2 ANQGSEA. This CDR3 region has 15 residues. Between the trimmed V and J ends, which lost 2 bases and 1 base, there was a span of 14 bases.

This clone was seen only a few times. The J gene is TRBJ1-2, the V gene TRBV6-1; 9 bases are shared with TRBD1. Germline CDR1 MNHNS, CDR2 SASEGT. V lost 6 bases and J lost 4; bases outside the gene matches: 6. This CDR3 contains 14 residues. CDR3 coding DNA: TGTGCCAGCAGCCACGGGGACAGGGTCTATGGCTACACCTTC. Its protein product is CASSHGDRVYGYTF.

This rearrangement joins TRBV6-1 to TRBJ2-5, with TRBD2 matching over 12 bases. V shed 4 bases, J shed 4 bases, and the junction held 19 bases outside the gene matches. CDR3 length: 20 residues. Germline CDR1 MNHNS, CDR2 SASEGT. The DNA of the CDR3 is TGTGCCAGCAGTGTCCTCACGGCAGGACTAGCGGGGACATTAGGAGAGACCCAGTACTTC. It translates to CASSVLTAGLAGTLGETQYF.

This clone has more than one count but fewer than ten. The chain recombines TRBV19 with TRBJ1-2, with TRBD1 as a possible D gene (6 bases). CDR3 size: 16 residues. With 5 bases removed from V and 4 bases from J, the gap between germline ends came to 20 bases. Germline V gene sequence: CDR1 LNHDA, CDR2 SQIVND (reference sequence). The CDR3 loop is CASSVSLWTEFYGYTF. DNA for the CDR3: TGTGCCAGTAGTGTCTCCTTGTGGACAGAGTTCTATGGCTACACCTTC.

V and J are TRBV5-1 and TRBJ2-3, with 10 bases fitting TRBD2. The V gene end was trimmed by 3 bases and the J gene end by 3 bases; junction bases not matched to a gene: 4. CDR3 length equals 15 residues. Germline lookup yields CDR1 SGHRS and CDR2 YFSETQ. Here the CDR3 reads CASSSGLAVTDTQYF. The CDR3 region has the DNA TGCGCCAGCAGCTCTGGACTAGCGGTAACAGATACGCAGTATTTT.

This chain links TRBV7-9 with TRBJ1-2, with 7 positions matching TRBD1. The germline V gene encodes CDR1 SEHNR and CDR2 FQNEAQ (reference sequence). The CDR3 has 16 residues. The trim removed 2 bases at V and 5 bases at J, leaving 11 bases unmatched. This chain's CDR3 is CASSLPRGRQGYGYTF. CDR3 nucleotide sequence: TGTGCCAGCAGCTTACCCAGGGGCCGACAGGGATATGGCTACACCTTC.

The rearrangement joins TRBV30 to TRBJ1-1, with TRBD1 matching over 7 bases. The germline gives CDR1 GTSNPN, CDR2 SVGIG (reference sequence). The CDR3 spans 14 residues. The trim removed 2 bases at V and 1 base at J, leaving 4 bases unmatched. CDR3 in DNA: TGTGCCTGGAGTACCGACAGGGAGAACACTGAAGCTTTCTTT. Translation gives CAWSTDRENTEAFF.

This clone rates as medium-sized. This chain connects TRBV6-1 to TRBJ2-7; D not certain. V lost 6 bases, J lost 2 bases, and 11 bases lay in between. CDR3 length: 13 residues. Germline V gene lookup returns CDR1 MNHNS and CDR2 SASEGT. CDR3 residues: CASRELATYEQYF. CDR3 nucleotides: TGTGCCAGCAGAGAGTTGGCGACCTACGAGCAGTACTTC.

The chain employs TRBV19 and TRBJ1-6; D gene ambiguous. Germline assignment: CDR1 LNHDA and CDR2 SQIVND (reference sequence). V was trimmed by 11 bases and J by 7 bases, leaving 12 bases between them. The CDR3 length is 12 residues. The CDR3 DNA is TGTGCCGGAAGGACGGGGAATTCACCCCTCCACTTT. As protein: CAGRTGNSPLHF.

This chain's CDR3 is CATRQGGNTEAFF. In DNA form, the CDR3 reads TGTGCCACCAGACAGGGAGGGAACACTGAAGCTTTCTTT. The V gene is TRBV19, the J gene TRBJ1-1; 7 bases map to TRBD1. Trimming at V came to 10 bases and at J to 1 base, leaving 6 bases not matched to a gene. Germline V gives CDR1 LNHDA, CDR2 SQIVND (reference sequence). The CDR3 is 13 residues long.